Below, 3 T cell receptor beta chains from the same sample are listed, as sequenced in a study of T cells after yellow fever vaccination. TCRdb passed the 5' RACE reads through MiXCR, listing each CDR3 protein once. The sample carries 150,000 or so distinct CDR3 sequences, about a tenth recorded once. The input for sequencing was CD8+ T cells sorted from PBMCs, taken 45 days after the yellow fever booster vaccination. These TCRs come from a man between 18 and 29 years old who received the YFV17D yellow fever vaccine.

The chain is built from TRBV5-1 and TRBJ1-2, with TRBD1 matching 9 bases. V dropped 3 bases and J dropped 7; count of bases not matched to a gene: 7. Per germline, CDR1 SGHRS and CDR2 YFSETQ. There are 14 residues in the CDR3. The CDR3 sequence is CASSSGTGISGYTF. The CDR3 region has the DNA TGCGCCAGCAGCTCCGGGACAGGGATATCTGGCTACACCTTC.

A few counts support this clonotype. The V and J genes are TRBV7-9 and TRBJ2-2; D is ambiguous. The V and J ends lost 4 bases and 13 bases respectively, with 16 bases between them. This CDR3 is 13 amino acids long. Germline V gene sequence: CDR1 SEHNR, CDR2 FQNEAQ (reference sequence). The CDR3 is CASSSIQGPGLFF. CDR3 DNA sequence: TGTGCCAGCAGCTCCATTCAAGGTCCGGGGCTGTTTTTT.

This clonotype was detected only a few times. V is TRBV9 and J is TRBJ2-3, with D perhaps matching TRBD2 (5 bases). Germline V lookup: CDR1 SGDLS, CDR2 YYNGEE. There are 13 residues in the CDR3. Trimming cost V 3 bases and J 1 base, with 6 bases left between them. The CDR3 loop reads CASSGSGTDTQYF. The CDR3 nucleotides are TGTGCCAGCAGCGGTAGCGGCACAGATACGCAGTATTTT.